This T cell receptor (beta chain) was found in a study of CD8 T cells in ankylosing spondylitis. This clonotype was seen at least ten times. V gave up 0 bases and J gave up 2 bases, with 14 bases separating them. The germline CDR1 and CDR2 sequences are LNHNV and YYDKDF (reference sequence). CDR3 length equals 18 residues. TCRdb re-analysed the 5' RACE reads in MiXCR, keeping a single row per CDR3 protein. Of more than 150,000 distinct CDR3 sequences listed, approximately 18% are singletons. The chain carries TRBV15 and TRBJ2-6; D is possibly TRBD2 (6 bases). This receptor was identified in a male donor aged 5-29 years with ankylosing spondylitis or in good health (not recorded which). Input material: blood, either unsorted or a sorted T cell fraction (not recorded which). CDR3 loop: CATSRDRGGSPGANVLTF. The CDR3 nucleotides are TGTGCCACCAGCAGAGATAGGGGAGGTTCGCCTGGGGCCAACGTCCTGACTTTC. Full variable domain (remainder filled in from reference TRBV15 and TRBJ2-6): DAMVIQNPRYQVTQFGKPVTLSCSQTLNHNVMYWYQQKSSQAPKLLFHYYDKDFNNEADTPDNFQSRRPNTSFCFLDIRSPGLGDTAMYLCATSRDRGGSPGANVLTFGAGSRLTVL.